This T cell receptor beta chain originates from a study of OX40 agonist ivuxolimab in advanced cancers. At the level of the whole study: Ivuxolimab was a fully human IgG2 agonistic monoclonal antibody targeting the costimulatory receptor OX40 (CD134). Intravenous ivuxolimab was administered to patients every 2 weeks at six dose levels: 0.01, 0.1, 0.3, 1.5, 3 and 10 mg/kg. In the dose-escalation cohort, nearly 85% of patients were male, and the mean age was around 65 years with a range of roughly 20 to 85. The paper describes the monotherapy dose-escalation part (N ≈ 49 patients) of the phase I trial of ivuxolimab. The purpose of peripheral TCRbeta sequencing was to test whether ivuxolimab changed TCR sequence diversity and led to clonal T-cell expansion. Partial responses occurred in three dose-escalation patients: two with cutaneous melanoma and one with hepatocellular carcinoma. Patients were allowed to have had prior anti-PD-1, anti-PD-L1 or anti-CTLA-4 therapy, and more than 30% of the dose-escalation patients had previously received checkpoint inhibitors. Among the approximately 50 dose-escalation patients, around 19 had hepatocellular carcinoma, about 15 melanoma, 9 renal cell carcinoma and 9 head and neck cancer.

Trimming costs V 0 bases and J 3 bases, and their ends lie 8 bases apart. The cysteine opens and the phenylalanine closes a CDR3 of 14 amino acids. Only the CDR3 region is kept as DNA, spanning 42 bases read in frame from base 1. Per the germline V gene, SGHAT is the CDR1 and FQNNGV is the CDR2. The trial excluded patients who had a history of autoimmune disease or who were on systemic immunosuppression. Peripheral blood for TCR sequencing was collected from all dose cohorts at baseline, on cycle 4 day 1, and on cycle 7 day 1. The samples were drawn from a first-in-human, open-label, multicenter phase I dose-escalation trial of ivuxolimab. The trial enrolled adults with locally advanced or metastatic head and neck squamous cell, hepatocellular, melanoma or renal cell carcinoma. CD4+ and CD8+ T cells were sorted separately from peripheral blood before TCR sequencing. To note about this clone: The specificity of this receptor is unknown. The input lacks base qualities; no much larger clone sits a single base away.

For sequencing of the TCRbeta CDR3 region, genomic DNA was extracted from the sorted cells. The immunoSEQ Assay was used to sequence the TCRbeta CDR3 regions. TCRdb obtained this table from immuneACCESS and retained in-frame rearrangements with V and J assigned. These tables miss some clones; where compared with another copy, unresolved V genes account for less than half of the shortfall, and the remainder is unexplained. Counted in this sample were about 79,000 clones; under 85% of them appeared once. The ten largest clonotypes hold about 4% of the sample. Overall results and qualifications from the work: At doses from 0.1 to 3.0 mg/kg, clonal expansion was seen in both CD4+ and CD8+ blood T cells between baseline and week 6. Partial responders in the 0.1-3.0 mg/kg groups had among the lowest normalized peripheral clonal expansion, especially among CD8+ T cells. On average, CD8+ T cells showed more expanded clones than CD4+ T cells after ivuxolimab. Low levels of normalized T-cell clonal expansion were also shown by some nonresponding patients. Antigen specificity was not determined for the clonally expanded peripheral T cells.

The chain was built from TRBV11-2 and TRBJ2-5, with the D gene not confidently named. The source of this sequence is an adult with an advanced solid tumor such as melanoma, head and neck, liver or kidney cancer. Sequenced here: CD4+ or CD8+ T cells sorted from blood, sampled in a trial of the OX40 agonist ivuxolimab. CDR3 protein: CASSLERVEETQYF. The sequence in DNA is TGTGCCAGCAGCTTAGAAAGGGTAGAAGAGACCCAGTACTTC. The entire variable domain, with the stretches around the CDR3 drawn from the reference TRBV11-2 and TRBJ2-5 proteins, is EAGVAQSPRYKIIEKRQSVAFWCNPISGHATLYWYQQILGQGPKLLIQFQNNGVVDDSQLPKDRFSAERLKGVDSTLKIQPAKLEDSAVYLCASSLERVEETQYFGPGTRLLVL.